This T cell receptor (beta chain) was sequenced in a study of cytomegalovirus exposure and HLA in healthy donors. The PCR made use of 60 Vbeta and 13 Jbeta primers. Some clones are missing from TCRdb's copy, which holds only in-frame ones; the method was immunoSEQ multiplex PCR. The repertoire has about 62,000 clones, less than 85% of them found once; the top ten carry 5.4%. Trimming took off 5 bases at V and 4 bases at J, with 19 bases between the two ends. Germline V CDR1 and CDR2: SEHNR, FQNEAQ (reference sequence). The CDR3 loop spans 16 amino acids. The clonotype was recovered from a woman aged 25 to 45 in good health and CMV-seronegative. The genes are TRBV7-9 and TRBJ2-3, with a tentative D call TRBD2 (6 bases). The sample was PBMCs. The CDR3 DNA is TGTGCCAGCAGCCCCAGCCTACGGGAGTTTTCAGATACGCAGTATTTT. This gives the protein CASSPSLREFSDTQYF. The variable domain in full, with the rest retrieved from reference TRBV7-9 and TRBJ2-3, is DTGVSQNPRHKITKRGQNVTFRCDPISEHNRLYWYRQTLGQGPEFLTYFQNEAQLEKSRLLSDRFSAERPKGSFSTLEIQRTEQGDSAMYLCASSPSLREFSDTQYFGPGTRLTVL.